This T cell receptor (beta chain) comes out of a study of T cell responses to AZD1222 COVID-19 vaccine. Clones were read by immunoSEQ multiplex PCR, and TCRdb kept only the in-frame ones, dropping some. This repertoire shows 110,000 to 150,000 clones, around nine tenths found once; its top ten account for over 3%. V trimming: 6 bases; J trimming: 3 bases; junction bases outside the gene matches: 4. The CDR3 runs 14 residues. Per germline, CDR1 LGHDT and CDR2 YNNKEL (reference sequence). The J gene is TRBJ2-3, the V gene TRBV3-1 (or the pseudogene TRBV3-2); 9 bases line up with TRBD2. This clonotype was obtained from an adult in good health. This specimen consisted of peripheral blood, obtained on day 0 of AZD1222 vaccination. CDR3 DNA sequence: TGTGCCAGCAGAGGACTAGCGAGAACAGATACGCAGTATTTT. It yields the protein CASRGLARTDTQYF.